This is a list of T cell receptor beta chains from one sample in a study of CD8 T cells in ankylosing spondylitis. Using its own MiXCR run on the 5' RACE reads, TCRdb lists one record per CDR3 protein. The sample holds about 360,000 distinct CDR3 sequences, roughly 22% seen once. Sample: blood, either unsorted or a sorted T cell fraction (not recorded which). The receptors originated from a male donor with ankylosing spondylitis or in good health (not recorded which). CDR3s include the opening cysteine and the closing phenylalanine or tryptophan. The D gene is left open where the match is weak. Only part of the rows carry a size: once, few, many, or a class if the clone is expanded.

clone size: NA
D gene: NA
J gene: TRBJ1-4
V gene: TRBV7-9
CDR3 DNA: TGTGCCAGCAGCACGGGACAATCCCATGAAAAACTGTTTTTT
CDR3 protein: CASSTGQSHEKLFF

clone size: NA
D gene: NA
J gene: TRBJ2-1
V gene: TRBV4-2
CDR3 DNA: TGTGCCAGCAGCCAAGATCCCGATGAGCAGTTCTTC
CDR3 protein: CASSQDPDEQFF

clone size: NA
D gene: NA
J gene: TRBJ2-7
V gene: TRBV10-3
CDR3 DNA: TGTGCCATCAGTGAGTCGCTAGGAAGCTCTTACGAGCAGTACTTC
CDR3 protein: CAISESLGSSYEQYF

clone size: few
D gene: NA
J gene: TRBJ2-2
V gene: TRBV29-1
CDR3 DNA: TGCAGCGTTGAAGTGGATAACACCGGGGAGCTGTTTTTT
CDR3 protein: CSVEVDNTGELFF

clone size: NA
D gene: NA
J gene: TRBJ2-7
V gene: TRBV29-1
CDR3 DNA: TGCAGCGTTGAATTTGGGAGTGAAACGTACGAGCAGTACTTC
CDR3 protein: CSVEFGSETYEQYF

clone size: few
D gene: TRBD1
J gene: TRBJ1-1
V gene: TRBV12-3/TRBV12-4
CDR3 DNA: TGTGCCAGCAGTCGACAGGGGGGCGAAGCTTTCTTT
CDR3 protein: CASSRQGGEAFF

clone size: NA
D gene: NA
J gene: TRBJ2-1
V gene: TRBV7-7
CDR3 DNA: TGTGCCAGCAGCCCCGGACAGGGGGAGGCGGGGGGGCCCTACAATGAGCAGTTCTTC
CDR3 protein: CASSPGQGEAGGPYNEQFF

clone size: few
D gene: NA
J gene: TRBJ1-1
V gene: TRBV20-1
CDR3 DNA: TGCAGTGCTAGAGAATTTGGGGCCGTGAACACTGAAGCTTTCTTT
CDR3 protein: CSAREFGAVNTEAFF

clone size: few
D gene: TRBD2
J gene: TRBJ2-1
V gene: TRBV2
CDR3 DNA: TGTGCCTGCACCCGGGGGGGCCGGGGGGATGAGCAGTTCTTC
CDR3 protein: CACTRGGRGDEQFF

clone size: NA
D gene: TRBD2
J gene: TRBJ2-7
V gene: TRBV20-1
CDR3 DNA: TGCAGTGCGGGAGGGATCGGGGTTGGTGGGGAACGGCAGTACTTC
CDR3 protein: CSAGGIGVGGERQYF

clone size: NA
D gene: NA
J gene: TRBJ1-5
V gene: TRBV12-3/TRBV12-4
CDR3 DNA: TGTGCCAGCGGCAGCAATCAGCCCCAGCATTTT
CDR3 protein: CASGSNQPQHF